These 6 T cell receptor beta chains were all obtained from the same sample, sequenced in a study of T-cell reconstitution after alpha-beta-depleted transplantation in children. Preparation of the TCRbeta library was carried out with unique molecular identifiers. In TCRdb, the PCR reads were re-called with MiXCR into one record per CDR3 protein. In the table there are 500,000 or so distinct CDR3 sequences, approximately 29% of which are singletons. The material was PBMCs from the stem cell graft donor, obtained from the stem cell graft. The receptors stem from a human donor who donated a stem cell graft to a child with aplastic anemia.

The chain joins TRBV7-2 to TRBJ1-3; D unresolved. The germline V gene has CDR1 SGHTA and CDR2 FQGNSA. The V and J ends lost 1 base and 2 bases respectively, with 9 bases between them. The CDR3 length is 15 residues. CDR3 region: CASSLGPFPGNTIYF. The CDR3 coding sequence is TGTGCCAGCAGCTTAGGCCCTTTTCCTGGAAACACCATATATTTT.

Only a few counts were recorded for this clonotype. This sequence joins TRBV29-1 and TRBJ2-1; TRBD1 aligns across 10 bases. V shed 6 bases and J 7 bases; nucleotides not matched to a gene: 9. Germline CDR1 is SQVTM and CDR2 is ANQGSEA. The CDR3 extends over 14 amino acids. CDR3 DNA sequence: TGCAGCGTAGCGGGACAGGGGTTTAGGAATGAGCAGTTCTTC. Residues: CSVAGQGFRNEQFF.

The sample holds many counts of this clonotype. The CDR3 bases are TGTGCCAGCAGCTTGGTAGCGGGAGGGGACACCGGGGAGCTGTTTTTT. Its protein product is CASSLVAGGDTGELFF. V is TRBV7-2 and J is TRBJ2-2; 11 bases match TRBD2. V shed 3 bases and J 3 bases; nucleotides not matched to a gene: 3. This CDR3 is 16 amino acids long. Germline-derived CDR1 and CDR2 are SGHTA and FQGNSA.

The rearrangement uses TRBV10-2 and TRBJ2-7; 8 nucleotides line up with TRBD1. Germline trimming cut 3 bases from V and 6 bases from J; bases unmatched to any gene: 10. This CDR3 region has 15 residues. CDR1 WSHSY and CDR2 SAAADI come from the germline V gene. The CDR3 spells CASSDRGPGGSEQYV. The CDR3 region has the DNA TGCGCCAGCAGTGACAGGGGGCCTGGTGGGAGCGAGCAGTACGTC.

V usage is TRBV6-5 and J usage is TRBJ1-4; a possible D gene is TRBD1 (6 bases). CDR1 is MNHEY, CDR2 SVGAGI, per germline. Trimming stripped 4 bases from V and 11 bases from J, with 26 bases between. CDR3 length: 17 amino acids. CDR3 region: CASSSDSFLKQGTKLFF. The CDR3 DNA is TGTGCCAGCAGTTCCGATTCGTTCTTGAAACAGGGTACGAAACTGTTTTTT.

The V and J genes are TRBV6-5 and TRBJ2-5, with 7 bases that match TRBD1. Trimming took 4 bases from V and 2 from J; bases not matched to a gene: 4. This CDR3 spans 14 amino acids. Germline loops: CDR1 MNHEY, CDR2 SVGAGI. The CDR3 spells CASSWGTEQETQYF. The DNA of the CDR3 is TGTGCCAGCAGTTGGGGGACAGAACAAGAGACCCAGTACTTC.